A single TCR beta chain is shown here with its context. Germline CDR1 and CDR2: SGHDT and YYEEEE. With 4 bases clipped from V and 4 bases from J, the junction kept 3 bases outside the gene matches. This CDR3 contains 14 residues. The entry originates in a study of OX40 agonist ivuxolimab in advanced cancers. Method: immunoSEQ multiplex PCR; TCRdb's copy keeps in-frame clones and lacks some. The sample yields under 70,000 clones, around nine tenths seen once. The receptor was isolated from an adult with an advanced solid tumor such as melanoma, head and neck, liver or kidney cancer. The sample consisted of CD4+ or CD8+ T cells sorted from blood, taken in a trial of the OX40 agonist ivuxolimab. This chain uses TRBV5-6 with TRBJ1-4, with 8 bases matching TRBD1. The CDR3 region is CASSAGGLNEKLFF. In DNA form, the CDR3 reads TGTGCCAGCAGCGCAGGGGGCCTTAATGAAAAACTGTTTTTT.